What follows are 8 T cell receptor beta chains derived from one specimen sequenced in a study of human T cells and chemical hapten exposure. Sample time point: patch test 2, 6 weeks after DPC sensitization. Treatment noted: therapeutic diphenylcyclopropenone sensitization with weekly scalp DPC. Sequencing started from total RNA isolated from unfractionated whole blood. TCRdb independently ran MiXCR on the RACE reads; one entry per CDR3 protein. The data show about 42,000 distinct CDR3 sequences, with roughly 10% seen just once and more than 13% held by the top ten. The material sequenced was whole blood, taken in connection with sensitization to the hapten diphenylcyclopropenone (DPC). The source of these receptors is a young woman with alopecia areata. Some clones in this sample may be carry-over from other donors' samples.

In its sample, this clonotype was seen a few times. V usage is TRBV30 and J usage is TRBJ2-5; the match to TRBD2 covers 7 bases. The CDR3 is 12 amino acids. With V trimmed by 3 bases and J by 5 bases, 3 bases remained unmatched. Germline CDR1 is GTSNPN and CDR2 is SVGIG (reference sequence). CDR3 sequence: CAWREGGETQYF. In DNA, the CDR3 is TGTGCCTGGAGGGAGGGAGGGGAGACCCAGTACTTC. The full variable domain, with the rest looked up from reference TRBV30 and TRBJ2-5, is SQTIHQWPATLVQPVGSPLSLECTVEGTSNPNLYWYRQAAGRGLQLLFYSVGIGQISSEVPQNLSASRPQDRQFILSSKKLLLSDSGFYLCAWREGGETQYFGPGTRLLVL.

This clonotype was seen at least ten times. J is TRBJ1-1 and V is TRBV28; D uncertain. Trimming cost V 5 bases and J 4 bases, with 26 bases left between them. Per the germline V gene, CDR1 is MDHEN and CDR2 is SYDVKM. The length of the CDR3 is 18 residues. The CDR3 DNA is TGTGCCAGCAGTAAGAGGGAGGGTTTATCAACTGACCCCACTGAAGCTTTCTTT. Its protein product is CASSKREGLSTDPTEAFF.

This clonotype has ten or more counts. The CDR3 DNA is TGTGCCAGCAGGAGACAGGGGGCAGATTACGAGCAGTACTTC. Translation gives CASRRQGADYEQYF. The J gene is TRBJ2-7, the V gene TRBV28, with 10 bases fitting TRBD1. The CDR3 is 14 residues long. Germline V gene data show CDR1 as MDHEN and CDR2 as SYDVKM. V dropped 6 bases and J dropped 4; count of bases not matched to a gene: 6.

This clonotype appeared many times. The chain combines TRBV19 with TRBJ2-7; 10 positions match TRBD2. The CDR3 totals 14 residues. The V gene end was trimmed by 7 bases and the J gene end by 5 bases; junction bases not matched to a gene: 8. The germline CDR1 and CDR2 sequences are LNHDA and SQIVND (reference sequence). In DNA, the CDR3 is TGTGCCAGTATGGGACCGGGACTAGCGAACGAGCAGTACTTC. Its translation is CASMGPGLANEQYF.

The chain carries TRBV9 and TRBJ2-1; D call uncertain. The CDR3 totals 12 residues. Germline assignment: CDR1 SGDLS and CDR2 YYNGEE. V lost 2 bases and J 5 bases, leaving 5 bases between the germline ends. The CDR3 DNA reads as TGTGCCAGCAGCGTCGCAGACAATGAGCAGTTCTTC. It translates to CASSVADNEQFF.

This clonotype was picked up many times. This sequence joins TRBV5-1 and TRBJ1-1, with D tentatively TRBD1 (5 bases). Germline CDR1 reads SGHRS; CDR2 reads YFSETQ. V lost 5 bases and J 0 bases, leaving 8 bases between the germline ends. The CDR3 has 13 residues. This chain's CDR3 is CASSRQLNTEAFF. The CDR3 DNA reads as TGCGCCAGCAGTAGACAGCTGAACACTGAAGCTTTCTTT.

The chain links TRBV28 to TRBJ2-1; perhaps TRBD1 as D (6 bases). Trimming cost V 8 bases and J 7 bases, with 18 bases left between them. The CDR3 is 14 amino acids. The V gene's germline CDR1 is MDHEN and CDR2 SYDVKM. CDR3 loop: CASRTGILWNEQFF. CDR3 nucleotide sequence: TGTGCCAGCCGAACAGGGATTCTTTGGAATGAGCAGTTCTTC.

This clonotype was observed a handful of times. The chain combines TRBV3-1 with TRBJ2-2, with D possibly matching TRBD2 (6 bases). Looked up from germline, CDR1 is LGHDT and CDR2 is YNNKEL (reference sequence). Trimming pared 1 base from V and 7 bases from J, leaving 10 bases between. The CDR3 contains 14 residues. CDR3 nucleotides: TGTGCCAGCAGCCAAGGCAGGACTAACGGGGAGCTGTTTTTT. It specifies CASSQGRTNGELFF. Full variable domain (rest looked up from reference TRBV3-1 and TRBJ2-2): DTAVSQTPKYLVTQMGNDKSIKCEQNLGHDTMYWYKQDSKKFLKIMFSYNNKELIINETVPNRFSPKSPDKAHLNLHINSLELGDSAVYFCASSQGRTNGELFFGEGSRLTVL.